The 32 T cell receptor beta chains given below trace back to one sample, sequenced in a study of T-cell reconstitution after alpha-beta-depleted transplantation in children. For TCRbeta, the library was prepared with unique molecular identifiers. TCRdb passed the PCR reads through MiXCR, listing each CDR3 protein once. The sample shows almost 400,000 distinct CDR3 sequences, around 21% of them seen only once. Sequenced here: PBMCs from the stem cell graft donor, sampled from the stem cell graft. The receptors were sampled from a human donor who donated a stem cell graft to a child with acute myeloid leukemia.

The V and J genes are TRBV4-3 and TRBJ1-1; possibly TRBD1 for D (6 bases). The CDR3 is 19 residues long. V lost 5 bases and J lost 4, with 29 bases in between. Germline values: CDR1 LGHNA, CDR2 YSLEER. The CDR3 protein is CASSFRLGQSEVVGTEAFF. CDR3 coding DNA: TGCGCCAGCAGCTTCCGCCTTGGACAGTCAGAAGTGGTTGGCACTGAAGCTTTCTTT.

As regards this clonotype: A much more abundant neighbour one base away suggests this may be a read error. The rearrangement uses TRBV6-1 and TRBJ2-7; unclear D gene. This CDR3 comprises 11 residues. Germline V gene sequence: CDR1 MNHNS, CDR2 SASEGT. The V end was cut by 2 bases, the J end by 2 bases, with 1 base between. CDR3 protein: CASSEPYEQYF. The CDR3 bases are TGTGCCAGCAGTGAACCCTACGAGCAGTACTTC.

The rearrangement joins TRBV13 to TRBJ2-7; D is possibly TRBD2 (6 bases). This CDR3 has 14 amino acids. V was cut by 6 bases and J by 7 bases, with 19 bases left in between. Germline V gives CDR1 PRHDT, CDR2 FYEKMQ (reference sequence). For the CDR3, the DNA is TGTGCCAGCAGGGTTACGGGAGCGGCCGGGGAGCAGTACTTC. It yields the protein CASRVTGAAGEQYF.

This clonotype has at least ten counts. The chain joins TRBV20-1 to TRBJ2-1; 9 positions agree with TRBD2. The CDR3 extends over 13 amino acids. V lost 6 bases and J lost 9; bases outside the gene matches: 9. CDR1 is DFQATT, CDR2 SNEGSKA, per germline (reference sequence). The chain's CDR3 is CSAVRTSEAEQFF. DNA for the CDR3: TGCAGTGCCGTTAGGACTAGCGAGGCTGAGCAGTTCTTC.

The chain is built from TRBV2 and TRBJ2-3; 8 bases are shared with TRBD2. Per the germline V gene, CDR1 is SNHLY and CDR2 is FYNNEI. The CDR3 loop spans 14 amino acids. V dropped 1 base and J dropped 6; count of bases not matched to a gene: 3. CDR3 sequence reads: CASSEVREDDTQYF. The CDR3 DNA follows: TGTGCCAGCAGTGAAGTGCGGGAGGACGATACGCAGTATTTT.

There are a few counts of this clonotype. The V call is TRBV5-1, the J call TRBJ1-5; 10 bases map to TRBD1. CDR1 SGHRS and CDR2 YFSETQ come from the germline V gene. CDR3 length equals 15 residues. Losses at the gene ends were 2 bases for V and 5 bases for J; bases not matched to a gene: 4. This CDR3 is CASSLGGTGDQPQHF. CDR3 DNA: TGCGCCAGCAGCTTAGGAGGGACAGGGGATCAGCCCCAGCATTTT.

This clonotype has just a few counts. This chain connects TRBV18 to TRBJ1-4; D not resolved. CDR1 and CDR2 from the germline V gene are KGHSH and LQKENI. The V end lost 2 bases, the J end lost 9 bases, and 4 bases lay between the germline ends. There are 11 residues in the CDR3. The CDR3 DNA follows: TGTGCCAGCTCACCAGGACAAAAACTGTTTTTT. Amino acids: CASSPGQKLFF.

This clonotype was counted at least ten times. The J gene is TRBJ2-3, the V gene TRBV10-3; D unresolved. The germline CDR1 and CDR2 sequences are ENHRY and SYGVKD. The ends were cut back, 7 bases at V and 0 bases at J, with 17 bases in the middle. This CDR3 region has 16 residues. The CDR3 DNA reads as TGTGCCATCACCGCTTCAGACCTACCTAGCACAGATACGCAGTATTTT. Its protein product is CAITASDLPSTDTQYF.

This clonotype was seen only a few times. The chain couples TRBV11-2 to TRBJ2-7; 11 bases match TRBD2. J lost 1 base, V lost 7 bases, and 3 bases had no gene match. This CDR3 is 14 amino acids long. The germline gives CDR1 SGHAT, CDR2 FQNNGV. Here the CDR3 reads CASNLAGGSYEQYF. DNA of the CDR3: TGTGCCAGCAACCTAGCGGGAGGATCCTACGAGCAGTACTTC.

The chain has TRBV15 and TRBJ2-1, with D possibly matching TRBD2 (6 bases). The CDR3 is made up of 13 amino acids. Germline CDR1 is LNHNV and CDR2 is YYDKDF (reference sequence). The V end lost 6 bases, the J end lost 8 bases, and 14 bases lay between the germline ends. Written as DNA, the CDR3 is TGTGCCACCAGTCCGGGAGTCGGCGATGAGCAGTTCTTC. This sequence encodes CATSPGVGDEQFF.

The sample holds a few counts of this clonotype. The chain links TRBV7-9 to TRBJ1-1, with 8 bases lining up with TRBD1. Germline V CDR1 and CDR2: SEHNR, FQNEAQ (reference sequence). The CDR3 has 15 residues. Germline trimming cut 5 bases from V and 3 bases from J; bases unmatched to any gene: 8. The CDR3 loop is CASSPLTGEDTEAFF. The CDR3 DNA is TGTGCCAGCAGCCCCCTGACAGGGGAGGACACTGAAGCTTTCTTT.

The J gene is TRBJ2-7, the V gene TRBV15; D tentatively fits TRBD1 or TRBD2 (5 bases each). The germline V gene has CDR1 LNHNV and CDR2 YYDKDF (reference sequence). The CDR3 totals 15 residues. The V gene lost 0 bases and the J gene lost 1 base, with 10 bases spanning the gap. The CDR3, as DNA: TGTGCCACCAGCAGAGATTATGGGGGATCCTACGAGCAGTACTTC. Translated, it gives CATSRDYGGSYEQYF. The variable domain in full, with the rest retrieved from reference TRBV15 and TRBJ2-7, is DAMVIQNPRYQVTQFGKPVTLSCSQTLNHNVMYWYQQKSSQAPKLLFHYYDKDFNNEADTPDNFQSRRPNTSFCFLDIRSPGLGDTAMYLCATSRDYGGSYEQYFGPGTRLTVT.

V gene TRBV5-1 combines with J gene TRBJ2-7; D gene ambiguous. Trimming took 0 bases from V and 4 from J, leaving 14 bases between them. Germline V gene sequence: CDR1 SGHRS, CDR2 YFSETQ. The CDR3 runs 15 residues. CDR3 DNA sequence: TGCGCCAGCAGCTTGGTCATAGGGAATGCGTACGAGCAGTACTTC. Amino acids: CASSLVIGNAYEQYF.

A few counts support this clonotype. The chain links TRBV9 to TRBJ2-2; D might be TRBD2 (5 bases). Germline-derived CDR1 and CDR2 are SGDLS and YYNGEE. This CDR3 spans 16 amino acids. V was trimmed by 7 bases and J by 5 bases, leaving 21 bases between them. CDR3 sequence reads: CASGSRGSRVTGELFF. The CDR3 coding sequence is TGTGCCAGCGGATCACGGGGATCGAGGGTGACCGGGGAGCTGTTTTTT. Full variable domain (outside the CDR3, taken from reference TRBV9 and TRBJ2-2): DSGVTQTPKHLITATGQRVTLRCSPRSGDLSVYWYQQSLDQGLQFLIQYYNGEERAKGNILERFSAQQFPDLHSELNLSSLELGDSALYFCASGSRGSRVTGELFFGEGSRLTVL.

V usage is TRBV12-3 or TRBV12-4 and J usage is TRBJ2-1; possibly TRBD2 for D (5 bases). Trimming shortened V by 2 bases and J by 4 bases, and 18 bases separated the two germline ends. There are 17 residues in the CDR3. The CDR3 bases are TGTGCCAGCAGTTTAAGGGCGCTAGCAAAGTTTTACAATGAGCAGTTCTTC. Protein sequence: CASSLRALAKFYNEQFF.

V is TRBV29-1 and J is TRBJ2-6; no firm D call. The CDR3 is 14 amino acids. Germline V gene data show CDR1 as SQVTM and CDR2 as ANQGSEA. Trimming took 3 bases from V and 4 from J, leaving 10 bases between them. The CDR3 DNA reads as TGCAGCGTTGATGCGGTAGCCGGGGCCAACGTCCTGACTTTC. Translated, it gives CSVDAVAGANVLTF.

V gene TRBV19 combines with J gene TRBJ2-5, with 9 bases aligning to TRBD2. The J segment lost 2 bases and the V segment lost 8 bases, leaving 6 bases of the junction unmatched. This CDR3 contains 14 residues. Looked up from germline, CDR1 is LNHDA and CDR2 is SQIVND (reference sequence). The CDR3 sequence: CASGAGGRQETQYF. CDR3 in DNA: TGTGCCAGTGGGGCGGGAGGGCGGCAAGAGACCCAGTACTTC.

The chain uses TRBV5-1 and TRBJ2-1; 10 nucleotides line up with TRBD1. This CDR3 region has 12 residues. The germline V gene has CDR1 SGHRS and CDR2 YFSETQ. The V gene end was trimmed by 0 bases and the J gene end by 13 bases; junction bases not matched to a gene: 1. CDR3 bases: TGCGCCAGCAGCTTGGGGGACAGGGGCCAGTTCTTC. Translation gives CASSLGDRGQFF. Together with reference TRBV5-1 and TRBJ2-1, the CDR3 gives the full variable domain: KAGVTQTPRYLIKTRGQQVTLSCSPISGHRSVSWYQQTPGQGLQFLFEYFSETQRNKGNFPGRFSGRQFSNSRSEMNVSTLELGDSALYLCASSLGDRGQFFGPGTRLTVL.

The chain employs TRBV20-1 and TRBJ2-1; 7 nucleotides agree with TRBD2. The CDR3 extends over 15 amino acids. Germline V gene lookup returns CDR1 DFQATT and CDR2 SNEGSKA (reference sequence). Losses at the gene ends were 6 bases for V and 4 bases for J; bases not matched to a gene: 12. The CDR3 protein is CSALPQRGGYNEQFF. The DNA of the CDR3 is TGCAGTGCCCTCCCCCAGCGGGGAGGTTACAATGAGCAGTTCTTC.

This clonotype was counted a few times. The J gene is TRBJ2-7, the V gene TRBV15; TRBD2 agrees at 7 bases. V lost 5 bases and J lost 6; bases outside the gene matches: 4. The germline gives CDR1 LNHNV, CDR2 YYDKDF (reference sequence). CDR3 size: 12 residues. CDR3 amino acids: CATSPGLSEQYF. DNA of the CDR3: TGTGCCACCAGCCCGGGACTAAGCGAGCAGTACTTC.

A few counts support this clonotype. The genes are TRBV11-1 and TRBJ2-1; D is uncertain. Germline assignment: CDR1 SGHAT and CDR2 FQDESV (reference sequence). This CDR3 contains 15 residues. The ends were cut back, 5 bases at V and 0 bases at J, with 11 bases in the middle. DNA for the CDR3: TGTGCCAGCAGCCGTGGACGGGCCTCCTACAATGAGCAGTTCTTC. Its protein is CASSRGRASYNEQFF.

This clonotype turned up a few times. CDR3 amino acids: CAISDPDRGILNEQFF. CDR3 DNA: TGTGCCATCAGTGATCCGGACAGGGGCATTCTCAATGAGCAGTTCTTC. The chain is built from TRBV10-3 and TRBJ2-1; TRBD1 matches 9 bases. V lost 3 bases, J lost 6 bases, and 9 bases stayed unmatched. Germline V gene data show CDR1 as ENHRY and CDR2 as SYGVKD. The length of the CDR3 is 16 residues.

This clonotype was recorded at least ten times. The chain links TRBV28 to TRBJ2-7, with TRBD2 matching over 13 bases. The CDR3 loop spans 17 amino acids. V was pared by 6 bases and J by 3 bases, with 11 bases of the junction left unmatched. Germline V gene sequence: CDR1 MDHEN, CDR2 SYDVKM. CDR3 in amino acids: CASRRPGTSGNNYEQYF. DNA of the CDR3: TGTGCCAGCAGAAGGCCCGGGACTAGCGGGAATAACTACGAGCAGTACTTC.

This clonotype was found a few times. The chain uses TRBV20-1 and TRBJ2-3, with 9 bases aligning to TRBD1. There are 13 residues in the CDR3. V dropped 8 bases and J dropped 1; count of bases not matched to a gene: 4. The germline V gene has CDR1 DFQATT and CDR2 SNEGSKA (reference sequence). CDR3 in amino acids: CSSRQGGTDTQYF. Here the CDR3 DNA reads TGCAGTTCCAGACAGGGGGGCACAGATACGCAGTATTTT.

The chain links TRBV25-1 to TRBJ1-5; 7 nucleotides agree with TRBD1. Per germline, CDR1 MGHDK and CDR2 SYGVNS. The CDR3 sequence is 14 residues long. The junction had 11 bases not matched to a gene; V was cut back by 4 bases and J by 11 bases. In nucleotides, the CDR3 is TGTGCCAGCAGTGGAGGGCCGGGACAGCGGACCCAGCATTTT. Translated, it gives CASSGGPGQRTQHF.

V gene TRBV18 combines with J gene TRBJ2-7; a weak D match, TRBD2 (7 bases). V lost 4 bases and J lost 6, with 19 bases in between. Germline V gene lookup returns CDR1 KGHSH and CDR2 LQKENI. CDR3 length equals 15 residues. CDR3 coding DNA: TGTGCCAGCTCACTAGGACTAGGGGGTTTCGGCGAGCAGTACTTC. Encoded protein: CASSLGLGGFGEQYF.

There are many counts of this clonotype. The chain carries TRBV10-3 and TRBJ2-1; no reliable D call. The germline CDR1 and CDR2 sequences are ENHRY and SYGVKD. The CDR3 loop spans 14 amino acids. The V end lost 0 bases, the J end lost 4 bases, and 7 bases lay between the germline ends. CDR3 protein: CAISESSEYNEQFF. The DNA for the CDR3 is TGTGCCATCAGTGAGTCCAGCGAGTACAATGAGCAGTTCTTC.

This clonotype was detected many times. The chain couples TRBV12-3 or TRBV12-4 to TRBJ2-1; 7 nucleotides agree with TRBD1. This CDR3 is 14 amino acids long. J lost 3 bases, V lost 7 bases, and 6 bases had no gene match. The CDR3 coding sequence is TGTGCCAGCACTTCAGGGGGAGTCTACAATGAGCAGTTCTTC. Protein: CASTSGGVYNEQFF.

This sequence joins TRBV9 and TRBJ2-7; D is uncertain. CDR1 is SGDLS and CDR2 is YYNGEE in the germline V gene. The CDR3 contains 15 residues. Trimming pared 2 bases from V and 0 bases from J, leaving 12 bases between. CDR3 protein: CASSVTTDFSYEQYF. DNA for the CDR3: TGTGCCAGCAGCGTTACGACGGATTTCTCCTACGAGCAGTACTTC. Based on the CDR3 plus reference TRBV9 and TRBJ2-7, the full variable domain is DSGVTQTPKHLITATGQRVTLRCSPRSGDLSVYWYQQSLDQGLQFLIQYYNGEERAKGNILERFSAQQFPDLHSELNLSSLELGDSALYFCASSVTTDFSYEQYFGPGTRLTVT.

This sequence joins TRBV29-1 and TRBJ1-1; D possibly corresponds to TRBD1 (5 bases). CDR3 length: 15 amino acids. In germline, CDR1 is SQVTM, CDR2 ANQGSEA. The V and J ends lost 6 bases and 0 bases respectively, with 17 bases between them. CDR3 sequence (DNA): TGCAGCGTGGAGACGGTTGCAGGGTTGAACACTGAAGCTTTCTTT. This translates into CSVETVAGLNTEAFF.

The V gene is TRBV28, the J gene TRBJ2-7, with D unclear. CDR1 is MDHEN and CDR2 is SYDVKM in the germline V gene. With 3 bases removed from V and 0 bases from J, the gap between germline ends came to 21 bases. CDR3 size: 18 residues. CDR3 protein: CASSFLVVVRPHSYEQYF. The DNA for the CDR3 is TGTGCCAGCAGTTTTCTGGTGGTGGTCAGACCCCACTCCTACGAGCAGTACTTC.

The J gene is TRBJ1-1, the V gene TRBV29-1; no definite D call. CDR1 and CDR2 (germline): SQVTM, ANQGSEA. The CDR3 has 13 residues. Between the trimmed V and J ends, which lost 4 bases and 7 bases, there was a span of 16 bases. The CDR3 DNA follows: TGCAGCGTTGGGGGTGGGCAGACCCTTGAAGCTTTCTTT. It codes for CSVGGGQTLEAFF.